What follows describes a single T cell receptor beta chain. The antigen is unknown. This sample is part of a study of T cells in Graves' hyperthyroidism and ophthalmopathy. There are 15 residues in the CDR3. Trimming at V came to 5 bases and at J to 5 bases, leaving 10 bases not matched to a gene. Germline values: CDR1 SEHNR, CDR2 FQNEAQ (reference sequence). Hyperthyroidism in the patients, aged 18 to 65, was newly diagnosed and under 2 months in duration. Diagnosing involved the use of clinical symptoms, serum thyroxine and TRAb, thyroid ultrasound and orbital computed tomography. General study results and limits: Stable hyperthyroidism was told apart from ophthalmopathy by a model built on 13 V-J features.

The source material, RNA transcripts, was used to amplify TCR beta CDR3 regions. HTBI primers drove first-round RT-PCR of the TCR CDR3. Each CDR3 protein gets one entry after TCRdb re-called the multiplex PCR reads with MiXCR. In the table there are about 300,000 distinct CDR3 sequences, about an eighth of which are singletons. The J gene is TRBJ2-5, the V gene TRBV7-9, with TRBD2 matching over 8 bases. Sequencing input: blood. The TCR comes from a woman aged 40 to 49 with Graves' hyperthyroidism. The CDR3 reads CASSTRAGVLETQYF. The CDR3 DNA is TGTGCCAGCAGCACCCGAGCGGGAGTGTTGGAGACCCAGTACTTC.